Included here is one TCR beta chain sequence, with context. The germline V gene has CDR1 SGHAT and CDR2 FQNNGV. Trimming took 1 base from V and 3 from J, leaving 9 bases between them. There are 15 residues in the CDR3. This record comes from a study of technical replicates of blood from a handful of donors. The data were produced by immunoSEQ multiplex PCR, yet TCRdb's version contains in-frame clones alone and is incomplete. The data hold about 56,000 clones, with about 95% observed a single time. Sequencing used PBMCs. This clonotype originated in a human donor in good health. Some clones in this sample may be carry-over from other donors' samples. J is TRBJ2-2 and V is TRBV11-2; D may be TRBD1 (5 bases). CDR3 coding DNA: TGTGCCAGCAGCTTAGCGGGCAGGGACACCGGGGAGCTGTTTTTT. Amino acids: CASSLAGRDTGELFF.